What follows describes a single T cell receptor (gamma chain). This clone was observed a few times. The antigen it binds to is not known. TCRdb attributes to this sequence the protein of a much larger clone, which differs from the DNA translation at residue 5; a read error is likely, and the protein displayed is translated from the DNA. The data derive from a study of fetal and pediatric gammadelta thymocytes (dated by TCRdb to 2021 to 2024). Study-level background: To strengthen a single-cell study of gammadelta thymocyte development, the researchers used bulk gammadelta thymocyte repertoires that mixed previously published data with newly generated, unpublished data. The bulk gammadelta thymocyte repertoire set covered some 10 subjects in total, 3 fetal thymus donors and 7 pediatric thymus donors. The bulk gammadelta thymocyte repertoires combined unpublished data with previously published data (refs 27,28). Bulk TCR repertoire data were added to increase subject numbers and strengthen the CDR3 publicity analysis. What the work shows at the level of the full study, not this receptor alone: Compared with post-natal repertoires, fetal gammadelta thymocyte repertoires had previously been reported to be enriched for TRDV2, TRGV8 and TRGV9 usage, low N additions and public CDR3s.

Sequencer: Illumina MiSeq. In the paper's pipeline: For the publicity analysis, the Vgamma9Vdelta2 and nonVgamma9Vdelta2 bulk CDR3 files from each subject were merged to form one combined repertoire per subject. CDR3 publicity was scored from 0 to 19 by checking each amino acid sequence across 9 single-cell datasets and approximately ten bulk repertoires, using base R and dplyr. TCRdb reanalyzed the public reads with the CATT caller, and identical DNA sequences were merged afterwards. What appears here as the V and J calls and clone size reflects TCRdb's work, not the paper's. This sample has approximately 150 gamma-chain clones in its table, and more than 0.95% of those were observed once. The ten top clones hold about half of the sample. After removal of 8 bases from V and 1 base from J, the junction retains 2 bases not matched to a gene. The CDR3 starts with the cysteine, ends with the phenylalanine, and has 13 residues. The kept DNA is CDR3 alone, 39 bases in frame from the first base.

Fetal thymuses came from elective pregnancy terminations at roughly 14 to 22 weeks estimated gestational age, performed for socio-psychological reasons in Singapore. All fetuses were judged structurally normal by ultrasound before termination and by gross morphological examination afterwards. For staining, thymocytes received Zombie NIR viability dye along with antibodies against CD3 (UCHT1), TCRgammadelta (11F2), TCRVgamma9 (IMMU360) and TCRVdelta2 (IMMU389). TRD and TRG CDR3 repertoires were generated in bulk, separately, from sorted Vgamma9Vdelta2 and nonVgamma9Vdelta2 gammadelta thymocytes obtained from human fetal and pediatric thymuses. Thymic cell suspensions were prepared from fetal and post-natal thymuses as described previously. NonVgamma9Vdelta2 thymocytes were sorted as CD3+ gammadeltaTCR+ cells lacking the Vgamma9+Vdelta2+ phenotype. A FACS Aria III cell sorter (BD Biosciences) was used to carry out the cell sorting.

The sample taken for sequencing was non-Vgamma9Vdelta2 gamma-delta T cells from the thymus. The cell subset or site label here, explained by the study, means: CD3+gammadeltaTCR+ thymocytes not co-expressing Vgamma9 and Vdelta2. The receptor comes from a human fetus. The chain employs TRGV10 and TRGJP1. TRGV10 is noted as an ORF with a role that remains uncertain. The nucleotide sequence reads TGTGCTGCGTGGGCTACCACTGGTTGGTTCAAGATATTT. Its amino acids are CAAWATTGWFKIF.